These 20 T cell receptor beta chains came from one sample sequenced in a study of T cell repertoires in cytomegalovirus infection. TCRdb re-analysed the reads in MiXCR, keeping a single row per CDR3 protein. The table includes a few hundred thousand distinct CDR3 sequences, approximately 17% detected once. The sequencing input was CD8+ T cells from PBMCs. These receptor sequences come from a human donor in good health (CMV status not recorded). Some clones in this sample may be carry-over from other donors' samples.

This clonotype was picked up a small number of times. The gene calls are TRBV6-6 and TRBJ2-3, with D possibly called TRBD1 or TRBD2 (6 bases each). V was cut by 2 bases and J by 3 bases, with 9 bases left in between. Per germline, CDR1 MNHNY and CDR2 SVGAGI (reference sequence). CDR3 length: 14 amino acids. The CDR3 DNA reads as TGTGCCAGCAGTTACGGGGGGCCGACAGATACGCAGTATTTT. It yields the protein CASSYGGPTDTQYF.

This clonotype was detected ten times or more. This chain links TRBV12-3 or TRBV12-4 with TRBJ1-2; tentative D call: TRBD1 (5 bases). V lost 7 bases and J lost 6, with 21 bases in between. This CDR3 region has 15 residues. The CDR3 sequence is CASTLTTLDRHGYTF. CDR3 DNA sequence: TGTGCCAGCACCCTAACGACTCTCGACAGACATGGCTACACCTTC.

In its sample, this clonotype was seen many times. V is TRBV10-3 and J is TRBJ1-1; perhaps TRBD1 as D (6 bases). V lost 0 bases and J 1 base, leaving 12 bases between the germline ends. Germline loops: CDR1 ENHRY, CDR2 SYGVKD. The CDR3 loop spans 16 amino acids. As DNA, the CDR3 is TGTGCCATCAGTGAGTCAGTGACAGGATGGAACACTGAAGCTTTCTTT. It translates to CAISESVTGWNTEAFF.

Ten or more counts support this clonotype. The chain employs TRBV7-9 and TRBJ2-7, with D unresolved. Germline V gene data show CDR1 as SEHNR and CDR2 as FQNEAQ (reference sequence). The germline V and J ends were trimmed by 1 base and 4 bases, with 11 bases remaining between them. The CDR3 consists of 14 residues. CDR3: CASSLDPVRYEQYF. CDR3 coding DNA: TGTGCCAGCAGCTTAGATCCGGTACGTTACGAGCAGTACTTC.

This chain joins TRBV4-1 and TRBJ2-3; D gene uncertain. CDR3 length: 14 amino acids. Germline V gives CDR1 MGHRA, CDR2 YSYEKL. V was pared by 0 bases and J by 1 base, with 5 bases between. The CDR3 protein is CASSQEFRTDTQYF. The CDR3 DNA reads as TGCGCCAGCAGCCAAGAATTCCGCACAGATACGCAGTATTTT.

This clonotype was seen repeatedly, ten times or more. The rearrangement uses TRBV5-1 and TRBJ2-5; 8 positions match TRBD1. Germline lookup yields CDR1 SGHRS and CDR2 YFSETQ. The CDR3 length is 15 residues. With V trimmed by 8 bases and J by 4 bases, 13 bases remained unmatched. CDR3 DNA: TGCGCCAGTACGAAGACTCCAGGACAGGGAGAGACCCAGTACTTC. Protein: CASTKTPGQGETQYF.

The chain is built from TRBV4-2 and TRBJ2-4; possibly TRBD1 for D (6 bases). Germline lookup yields CDR1 LGHNA and CDR2 YNFKEQ. This CDR3 has 14 residues. V was clipped by 1 base and J by 4 bases, with 8 bases between them. This CDR3 reads CASSQGQAKNIQYF. The CDR3 nucleotides read TGTGCCAGCAGCCAAGGACAGGCGAAAAACATTCAGTACTTC.

The rearrangement joins TRBV4-1 to TRBJ2-1; tentatively, D is TRBD2 (6 bases). Germline CDR1 MGHRA, CDR2 YSYEKL. V dropped 2 bases and J dropped 0 bases, with 14 bases sitting between them. The CDR3 runs 17 residues. For the CDR3, the DNA is TGCGCCAGCAGCCAACTACGGGGGTTTAGCTCCTACAATGAGCAGTTCTTC. Its translation is CASSQLRGFSSYNEQFF.

This sequence joins TRBV7-6 and TRBJ2-7; D uncertain. This CDR3 region has 14 residues. Germline values: CDR1 SGHVS, CDR2 FNYEAQ. The V end was cut by 1 base, the J end by 1 base, with 8 bases between. CDR3: CASSLVAASYEQYF. In DNA, the CDR3 is TGTGCCAGCAGCTTAGTAGCAGCATCCTACGAGCAGTACTTC. Variable domain in full (rest from reference TRBV7-6 and TRBJ2-7): GAGVSQSPRYKVTKRGQDVALRCDPISGHVSLYWYRQALGQGPEFLTYFNYEAQQDKSGLPNDRFSAERPEGSISTLTIQRTEQRDSAMYRCASSLVAASYEQYFGPGTRLTVT.

This clonotype was observed at least ten times. The rearrangement uses TRBV7-6 and TRBJ2-1; D is perhaps TRBD1 (6 bases). Germline V gene data show CDR1 as SGHVS and CDR2 as FNYEAQ. The CDR3 is 17 amino acids. The V and J ends lost 5 bases and 4 bases respectively, with 21 bases between them. This chain's CDR3 is CASSPYPTGMGYNEQFF. The CDR3, as DNA: TGTGCCAGCAGCCCTTACCCTACAGGGATGGGGTACAATGAGCAGTTCTTC.

This clonotype has more than one count but fewer than ten. The chain recombines TRBV20-1 with TRBJ2-2; the match to TRBD2 covers 9 bases. Germline CDR1 DFQATT, CDR2 SNEGSKA (reference sequence). V gave up 3 bases and J gave up 2 bases; unmatched junction bases: 10. This CDR3 spans 17 amino acids. The CDR3 sequence is CSARGLAAPHNTGELFF. CDR3 nucleotides: TGCAGTGCTAGGGGACTAGCCGCTCCACACAACACCGGGGAGCTGTTTTTT.

V usage is TRBV12-3 or TRBV12-4 and J usage is TRBJ1-5, with 7 bases that match TRBD1. V was pared by 7 bases and J by 2 bases, with 17 bases of the junction left unmatched. The CDR3 sequence is 18 residues long. The CDR3 region has the DNA TGTGCCAGCAACCGCTTCTCCAGGGGGACTCTTCGCAATCAGCCCCAGCATTTT. Its translation: CASNRFSRGTLRNQPQHF.

This clonotype was picked up many times. The chain has TRBV2 and TRBJ2-5, with TRBD2 matching 9 bases. Germline lookup yields CDR1 SNHLY and CDR2 FYNNEI. V lost 6 bases, J lost 3 bases, and 5 bases stayed unmatched. The CDR3 consists of 14 residues. CDR3 residues: CASRAGLAEETQYF. CDR3 DNA: TGTGCCAGCAGAGCGGGACTAGCTGAAGAGACCCAGTACTTC.

This clonotype has ten or more counts. V gene TRBV24-1 combines with J gene TRBJ1-5; the D gene is possibly TRBD1 (6 bases). V lost 2 bases to trimming and J lost 3 bases, with 13 bases between them. The CDR3 spans 16 residues. From germline, CDR1 is KGHDR and CDR2 SFDVKD. The DNA of the CDR3 is TGTGCCACCAGTGATTCGTCCAGGGGAATCAATCAGCCCCAGCATTTT. It yields the protein CATSDSSRGINQPQHF.

The chain has TRBV5-6 and TRBJ2-7; 7 bases are shared with TRBD1. Unmatched junction bases numbered 13, after V lost 7 bases and J lost 3 bases. Germline V gives CDR1 SGHDT, CDR2 YYEEEE. This CDR3 comprises 15 residues. The DNA for the CDR3 is TGTGCCAGCGGCACTGGAGACAGGGTAAGCTACGAGCAGTACTTC. Its translation: CASGTGDRVSYEQYF.

This clonotype showed up just a few times. The J gene is TRBJ1-1, the V gene TRBV4-1, with D maybe TRBD1 (5 bases). The CDR3 is made up of 16 amino acids. V dropped 4 bases and J dropped 3 bases, with 18 bases sitting between them. Germline V lookup: CDR1 MGHRA, CDR2 YSYEKL. CDR3 DNA: TGCGCCAGCAGCCGCCCCCTGGGGGACGGATACACTGAAGCTTTCTTT. Protein product: CASSRPLGDGYTEAFF.

This clonotype was picked up a small number of times. CDR3 bases: TGTGCCAGCAGCCCCCGGGGGAGTCAGCCCCAGCATTTT. Its protein is CASSPRGSQPQHF. The chain carries TRBV28 and TRBJ1-5, with D possibly matching TRBD1 (5 bases). V was trimmed by 6 bases and J by 6 bases, leaving 12 bases between them. Per germline, CDR1 MDHEN and CDR2 SYDVKM. CDR3 length equals 13 residues.

This clonotype was counted between two and nine times. The genes are TRBV9 and TRBJ2-1; D is perhaps TRBD1 or TRBD2 (5 bases each). Trimming pared 3 bases from V and 7 bases from J, leaving 14 bases between. Germline values: CDR1 SGDLS, CDR2 YYNGEE. There are 14 residues in the CDR3. This CDR3 is CASSAGPNVNEQFF. The DNA for the CDR3 is TGTGCCAGCAGCGCGGGACCGAATGTTAATGAGCAGTTCTTC.

This clonotype was seen repeatedly, ten times or more. The rearrangement links TRBV7-8 to TRBJ2-7; maybe TRBD2 (6 bases). The CDR3 has 12 amino acids. Per germline, CDR1 SGHVS and CDR2 FQNEAQ. V lost 1 base and J lost 12, with 13 bases in between. CDR3 nucleotides: TGTGCCAGCAGCTTAGACGGGGGAACAGCGTACTTC. Residues: CASSLDGGTAYF.

About this clonotype: A much more abundant neighbour one base away suggests this may be a read error. The V gene is TRBV7-9, the J gene TRBJ2-1, with 7 nucleotides matching TRBD1. This CDR3 is built from 15 residues. V was pared by 3 bases and J by 8 bases, with 10 bases of the junction left unmatched. Looked up from germline, CDR1 is SEHNR and CDR2 is FQNEAQ (reference sequence). The CDR3 nucleotides read TGTGCCAGCAGCTTCATAAGGGGGCTTCGGGATGAGCAGTTCTTC. Translation: CASSFIRGLRDEQFF.